This T cell receptor (beta chain) is from a study of HIV-infected patients and healthy controls. Study-level results: HIV-infected patients shared fewer CDR3 sequences between individuals than healthy controls. CMV-associated CDR3s mostly grew nonsignificantly during therapy, while HIV-associated CDR3s declined significantly.

This clonotype was observed at least ten times. As yet, its antigen is unknown. Alpha and beta constant-region primers primed reverse transcription of around 500 ng RNA. Each of the alpha and beta chains got its own library through chain-specific third strand synthesis with indices. From the 5' RACE reads, TCRdb called clonotypes with MiXCR, one entry per CDR3 protein. The data show 13,000 or so distinct CDR3 sequences, 9% to 10% seen once. Whole blood was used without fractionation, so all unsorted peripheral T cells were included. From germline, CDR1 is DFQATT and CDR2 SNEGSKA (reference sequence). CDR3 length: 15 residues. The junction had 6 bases not matched to a gene; V was cut back by 0 bases and J by 4 bases.

The sequencing sample was made of blood. This receptor was obtained from an adult in good health. The chain joins TRBV20-1 to TRBJ2-1; 7 bases fit TRBD2. The CDR3 DNA follows: TGCAGTGCTAGAGACCTCGGGACTAATTACAATGAGCAGTTCTTC. It translates to CSARDLGTNYNEQFF.